The clone carrying this TCR beta chain was detected only a few times. Its target is not known. This record belongs to a study of beta chain features in type 1 diabetes. Findings and caveats of the study: The study found moderately but significantly shorter TCRB CDR3s in all four CD4+ subsets of Type 1 diabetes patients.

Germline CDR1 and CDR2: SGHRS and YFSETQ. The CDR3 runs to 14 residues. The V gene end was trimmed by 4 bases and the J gene end by 5 bases; junction bases not matched to a gene: 8. Expressed TCRB transcripts were sequenced because the entire RNA isolate underwent reverse transcription. Naive, central memory and regulatory T cell samples came to a mean of approximately 3.57 million reads. Clones were read by immunoSEQ multiplex PCR, and TCRdb kept only the in-frame ones, dropping some. The sample holds 250,000 or so clones, around a quarter seen once. Purity above 98% was achieved in all sorted populations.

The receptor was derived from a man aged 25 to 40 in good health. Material for sequencing was central memory CD4+ T cells from blood. The chain has TRBV5-1 and TRBJ1-1, with 7 positions matching TRBD1. CDR3 bases: TGCGCCAGCAGCGCGAGACAGGGAAGTACTGAAGCTTTCTTT. Its protein is CASSARQGSTEAFF.